The present TCR beta chain was sequenced within a study of Graves' ophthalmopathy and Graves' hyperthyroidism. Study outcomes and limitations: A classifier, a 13-signature model, separated ophthalmopathy from stable hyperthyroidism with 87.88% sensitivity and 65% to 83% specificity. Most thyroid clonotypes expanded beyond 0.001 frequency were also found in blood.

This clonotype was seen a few times. Its antigen remains unknown. This CDR3 comprises 15 residues. V dropped 5 bases and J dropped 6 bases, with 17 bases sitting between them. Germline CDR1 SNHLY, CDR2 FYNNEI. Amplification targeted the TCR beta CDR3 regions, with RNA transcripts as the source material. HTBI primers served in a first-round RT-PCR, which a second-round multiplex PCR followed. TCRdb independently ran MiXCR on the multiplex PCR reads; one entry per CDR3 protein. The sample includes almost 750,000 distinct CDR3 sequences, roughly two fifths of them seen just once. This TCR was recovered from an adult man with Graves' ophthalmopathy. Sequences were obtained from peripheral blood. The chain is built from TRBV2 and TRBJ1-5; D gene uncertain. Written as DNA, the CDR3 is TGTGCCAGCAGTTTGCGGGCACCGCCCGGTCAGCCCCAGCATTTT. As protein: CASSLRAPPGQPQHF.